Included here is one T cell receptor beta chain sequence, with context. It has no known antigen specificity. No base-level quality is on record; no much larger clone is a single base apart. These data belong to a study of CD8 T cells in ankylosing spondylitis (TCRdb year 2017). Concerning the study at large: T cell receptor beta repertoires were profiled in healthy donors and ankylosing spondylitis patients so that disease-linked TCR variants could be found. The full study cohort was made up of about two dozen ankylosing spondylitis patients and over 90 healthy donors. Peripheral blood samples were taken, and synovial fluid was additionally collected from ankylosing spondylitis patients. The paper as a whole reports these results and caveats: Significant enrichment of the disease-linked clones was reported in matched synovial fluid samples from ankylosing spondylitis patients. A TCR beta motif made up of about eight highly homologous amino acid variants appeared to be characteristic of blood from ankylosing spondylitis patients. In peripheral blood, the disease-linked clones were found at relatively low frequencies and had a CD8+ phenotype. Some TCR beta motif variants had previously been reported in synovial fluid and blood of reactive arthritis patients, which suggested common disease-initiation mechanisms.

CDR1 and CDR2, looked up from the germline V gene, are SGHRS and YFSETQ. The CDR3, cysteine through phenylalanine, is 14 amino acids long. Only CDR3 DNA is held: 42 bases, read in frame from base 1. V loses 0 bases of germline sequence and J loses 2 bases, and the interval between the two ends is 9 bases. The instrument given in TCRdb is Illumina HiSeq 2500. Quantitative 5'-RACE with molecular barcodes was used to prepare TCR beta libraries. The authors' pipeline ran thus. Disease-linked TCR variants were identified with a new computational method built on a probabilistic model of VDJ rearrangement. TCRdb's own reprocessing of the public reads used fastp at Q25 and MiXCR and kept productive beta chains. CDR3 protein sequences are deduplicated, and each keeps its most common genes and DNA. TCRdb, not the authors, supplied the V and J calls. The sample table holds roughly 190,000 distinct CDR3 sequences, of which roughly 12% were seen once. Of the sample, more than 15% is held by the ten largest clones.

Sequenced input: blood, either unsorted or a sorted T cell fraction (not recorded which). This TCR was recovered from a male donor with ankylosing spondylitis or in good health (not recorded which). The rearrangement combines TRBV5-1 with TRBJ2-7; the D segment might be TRBD1 or TRBD2, since each matches 5 bases. The encoded CDR3 is CASSLGDGTYEQYF. The nucleotide sequence reads TGCGCCAGCAGCTTGGGGGACGGAACCTACGAGCAGTACTTC.